The 31 T cell receptor beta chains reported below all come from one sample, sequenced in a study of shared clonotypes between healthy human individuals. Using immunoSEQ multiplex PCR, the repertoire was profiled, and TCRdb retains in-frame clones only, with some absent. Counted here are around 560,000 clones, approximately 96% occurring once; the ten biggest clones make up over 0.1%. CD45RO-negative, CCR7-selected cells formed the naive CD8 fraction, which excluded terminally differentiated effector memory CD45RA+ cells. Sequenced input: naive CD8+ T cells sorted from blood. The receptors come from a woman aged 25 to 39 in good health.

This chain's CDR3 is CASSPSDRETDTQYF. DNA for the CDR3: TGTGCCAGCAGTCCCTCGGACAGGGAGACAGATACGCAGTATTTT. V gene TRBV6-6 combines with J gene TRBJ2-3; the match to TRBD1 covers 8 bases. The V and J ends lost 5 bases and 3 bases, in that order; junction bases with no gene match: 7. CDR3 length: 15 residues. Germline V gene sequence: CDR1 MNHNY, CDR2 SVGAGI (reference sequence).

The rearrangement joins TRBV4-1 to TRBJ1-6; no clear D gene. Germline CDR1 and CDR2: MGHRA and YSYEKL. CDR3 length: 16 amino acids. Between the trimmed V and J ends, which lost 0 bases and 7 bases, there was a span of 13 bases. CDR3 DNA: TGCGCCAGCAGCCAAGATTCGATTGGGAGGAATTCACCCCTCCACTTT. This gives the protein CASSQDSIGRNSPLHF.

As to this clone: This CDR3 is also generated by other DNA sequences in the sample. The V and J genes are TRBV7-9 and TRBJ2-7, with D tentatively TRBD1 or TRBD2 (5 bases each). V gave up 4 bases and J gave up 6 bases, with 13 bases separating them. Germline V gene sequence: CDR1 SEHNR, CDR2 FQNEAQ (reference sequence). This CDR3 is 13 amino acids long. The CDR3 loop reads CASSSRDRGEQYF. The DNA for the CDR3 is TGTGCCAGCAGCTCCCGGGACCGCGGCGAGCAGTACTTC.

A note on this clone: The sample has other DNA sequences that encode this CDR3 too. This chain joins TRBV9 and TRBJ2-3; 8 nucleotides align to TRBD2. The V segment lost 5 bases and the J segment 0 bases; nucleotides outside the gene matches: 5. Germline assignment: CDR1 SGDLS and CDR2 YYNGEE. The CDR3 has 15 amino acids. CDR3 in DNA: TGTGCCAGCAGTGTTAGCGGGGCTAGCACAGATACGCAGTATTTT. Translated: CASSVSGASTDTQYF.

The chain has TRBV6-4 and TRBJ2-1, with D unclear. The germline V and J ends were trimmed by 0 bases and 6 bases, with 9 bases remaining between them. Germline lookup yields CDR1 MRHNA and CDR2 SNTAGT. The CDR3 extends over 14 amino acids. The DNA for the CDR3 is TGTGCCAGCAGTGACTCGGGCGGAGCCAATGAGCAGTTCTTC. Protein product: CASSDSGGANEQFF.

V and J are TRBV7-9 and TRBJ2-1; D gene uncertain. Per the germline V gene, CDR1 is SEHNR and CDR2 is FQNEAQ (reference sequence). The CDR3 consists of 13 residues. V was shortened by 5 bases and J by 8 bases, with 13 bases between the two germline ends. In DNA, the CDR3 is TGTGCCAGCAGCCCTTCGGACGTCTATGAGCAGTTCTTC. Translating it yields CASSPSDVYEQFF. The variable domain in full, with the rest retrieved from reference TRBV7-9 and TRBJ2-1, is DTGVSQNPRHKITKRGQNVTFRCDPISEHNRLYWYRQTLGQGPEFLTYFQNEAQLEKSRLLSDRFSAERPKGSFSTLEIQRTEQGDSAMYLCASSPSDVYEQFFGPGTRLTVL.

The chain employs TRBV2 and TRBJ1-2; maybe TRBD1 (6 bases). Per the germline V gene, CDR1 is SNHLY and CDR2 is FYNNEI. The CDR3 has 16 residues. The germline V and J ends were trimmed by 3 bases and 2 bases, with 16 bases remaining between them. The CDR3 spells CASSEGGKGVNYGYTF. CDR3 sequence (DNA): TGTGCCAGCAGTGAGGGAGGGAAGGGGGTGAACTATGGCTACACCTTC. Using reference TRBV2 and TRBJ1-2 for the parts outside the CDR3, the full variable domain is EPEVTQTPSHQVTQMGQEVILRCVPISNHLYFYWYRQILGQKVEFLVSFYNNEISEKSEIFDDQFSVERPDGSNFTLKIRSTKLEDSAMYFCASSEGGKGVNYGYTFGSGTRLTVV.

This clone appeared once. The chain links TRBV7-3 to TRBJ2-1, with D possibly being TRBD2 (6 bases). CDR3 length: 14 residues. Germline V CDR1 and CDR2: SGHTA, FQGTGA. Trimming stripped 5 bases from V and 12 bases from J, with 20 bases between. Written as DNA, the CDR3 is TGTGCCAGCAGCCCCGCCGGGACCCCGGAGGGGCAGTTCTTC. This gives the protein CASSPAGTPEGQFF.

The chain employs TRBV7-9 and TRBJ2-6; D is unresolved. The CDR3 extends over 12 amino acids. The germline gives CDR1 SEHNR, CDR2 FQNEAQ (reference sequence). V was pared by 1 base and J by 13 bases, with 8 bases between. The CDR3 region has the DNA TGTGCCAGCAGCTTAGGGATTCCTGTCCTGACTTTC. This encodes CASSLGIPVLTF.

V usage is TRBV2 and J usage is TRBJ1-2, with TRBD1 identical over 12 bases. Germline values: CDR1 SNHLY, CDR2 FYNNEI. CDR3 length: 15 amino acids. The V gene end was trimmed by 3 bases and the J gene end by 8 bases; junction bases not matched to a gene: 7. CDR3 residues: CASSDWDRGRRGYTF. In DNA form, the CDR3 reads TGTGCCAGCAGTGATTGGGACAGGGGGCGAAGGGGCTACACCTTC.

On this clone: Other DNA sequences in the sample encode the same CDR3. The gene calls are TRBV28 and TRBJ2-7; the match to TRBD2 covers 7 bases. V was clipped by 3 bases and J by 2 bases; unmatched bases: 4. In germline, CDR1 is MDHEN, CDR2 SYDVKM. This CDR3 comprises 14 residues. CDR3 bases: TGTGCCAGCAGTTTCGCGGGAGAGGCCTACGAGCAGTACTTC. Protein product: CASSFAGEAYEQYF.

This clone has only one observation. The chain links TRBV13 to TRBJ2-2; perhaps D is TRBD1 or TRBD2 (5 bases each). The CDR3 contains 16 residues. Per germline, CDR1 PRHDT and CDR2 FYEKMQ (reference sequence). Trimming removed 5 bases from V and 4 bases from J, with 17 bases in between. CDR3 sequence reads: CASSGLGVLGTGELFF. As DNA, the CDR3 is TGTGCCAGCAGCGGCTTGGGGGTTTTGGGCACCGGGGAGCTGTTTTTT.

Here the CDR3 DNA reads TGTGCCAGCAGTTCCCTCCCCGAAGAGCGGTCCTACGAGCAGTACTTC. Its translation is CASSSLPEERSYEQYF. J is TRBJ2-7 and V is TRBV28; tentatively, D is TRBD2 (5 bases). CDR3 length: 16 amino acids. Germline V lookup: CDR1 MDHEN, CDR2 SYDVKM. Trimming took off 4 bases at V and 1 base at J, with 17 bases between the two ends.

The chain employs TRBV7-6 and TRBJ2-7; TRBD1 is a possible D gene (5 bases). CDR1 and CDR2 (germline): SGHVS, FNYEAQ. Trimming shortened V by 3 bases and J by 6 bases, and 12 bases separated the two germline ends. The CDR3 has 13 amino acids. CDR3 loop: CASSFAGPGEQYF. In DNA form, the CDR3 reads TGTGCCAGCAGCTTCGCAGGGCCTGGCGAGCAGTACTTC.

The chain carries TRBV5-1 and TRBJ2-7; 9 bases fit TRBD2. Germline V lookup: CDR1 SGHRS, CDR2 YFSETQ. Germline trimming cut 0 bases from V and 7 bases from J; bases unmatched to any gene: 11. The CDR3 is 16 residues long. This CDR3 reads CASSLGVGTSLEEQYF. DNA for the CDR3: TGCGCCAGCAGCTTGGGTGTCGGGACTAGCCTAGAGGAGCAGTACTTC. The full variable domain, completed using reference TRBV5-1 and TRBJ2-7, is KAGVTQTPRYLIKTRGQQVTLSCSPISGHRSVSWYQQTPGQGLQFLFEYFSETQRNKGNFPGRFSGRQFSNSRSEMNVSTLELGDSALYLCASSLGVGTSLEEQYFGPGTRLTVT.

The J gene is TRBJ2-5, the V gene TRBV5-1; perhaps TRBD1 as D (6 bases). The CDR3 runs to 16 residues. Trimming took off 0 bases at V and 5 bases at J, with 17 bases between the two ends. The germline V gene encodes CDR1 SGHRS and CDR2 YFSETQ. The CDR3: CASSLEKQGIWETQYF. The CDR3 nucleotides read TGCGCCAGCAGCTTGGAAAAACAGGGTATTTGGGAGACCCAGTACTTC.

A single count supports this clone. The chain recombines TRBV9 with TRBJ2-3; a weak D match, TRBD1 (5 bases). The germline V gene has CDR1 SGDLS and CDR2 YYNGEE. This CDR3 is 15 amino acids long. V was trimmed by 0 bases and J by 5 bases, leaving 13 bases between them. The DNA of the CDR3 is TGTGCCAGCAGCGTAGGGCAGGGATTGGGAGATACGCAGTATTTT. This sequence encodes CASSVGQGLGDTQYF.

This clone has only one observation. The rearrangement links TRBV28 to TRBJ2-7; D is undetermined. V shed 2 bases and J shed 3 bases, with 5 bases lying between them. CDR1 and CDR2 from the germline V gene are MDHEN and SYDVKM. The CDR3 is 12 residues long. The CDR3, as DNA: TGTGCCAGCAGTTTAAGACACTACGAGCAGTACTTC. Protein: CASSLRHYEQYF.

V usage is TRBV30 and J usage is TRBJ1-1; D ambiguous. Germline loops: CDR1 GTSNPN, CDR2 SVGIG (reference sequence). The CDR3 extends over 11 amino acids. V lost 4 bases to trimming and J lost 0 bases, with 3 bases between them. CDR3 residues: CAWMLNTEAFF. The CDR3 coding sequence is TGTGCCTGGATGTTGAACACTGAAGCTTTCTTT.

The V call is TRBV19, the J call TRBJ1-4, with D perhaps TRBD1 (5 bases). This CDR3 spans 14 amino acids. Germline V lookup: CDR1 LNHDA, CDR2 SQIVND (reference sequence). V lost 3 bases and J lost 7, with 12 bases in between. CDR3: CASSIDSEGEKLFF. The CDR3 bases are TGTGCCAGTAGTATCGACAGTGAGGGTGAAAAACTGTTTTTT.

This chain connects TRBV28 to TRBJ1-5; D perhaps matches TRBD1 (5 bases). The CDR3 length is 13 residues. Germline values: CDR1 MDHEN, CDR2 SYDVKM. V gave up 11 bases and J gave up 0 bases, with 11 bases separating them. The CDR3: CASRQYSNQPQHF. The CDR3, as DNA: TGTGCCTCCCGACAGTATAGCAATCAGCCCCAGCATTTT.

On this clone: The sample contains more than one DNA sequence encoding this CDR3. The J gene is TRBJ2-1, the V gene TRBV28, with a weak D call TRBD2 (6 bases). The CDR3 runs to 15 residues. Germline-derived CDR1 and CDR2 are MDHEN and SYDVKM. Trimming took off 3 bases at V and 1 base at J, with 10 bases between the two ends. CDR3 sequence: CASSLDGSSYNEQFF. The DNA for the CDR3 is TGTGCCAGCAGTTTGGACGGGAGTTCCTACAATGAGCAGTTCTTC.

The genes are TRBV27 and TRBJ2-7; the match to TRBD2 covers 12 bases. The CDR3 is 19 amino acids. Germline V gives CDR1 MNHEY, CDR2 SMNVEV (reference sequence). The V gene end was trimmed by 3 bases and the J gene end by 5 bases; junction bases not matched to a gene: 17. Here the CDR3 reads CASSLLPPTSGRSFHEQYF. As DNA, the CDR3 is TGTGCCAGCAGTTTGCTCCCCCCGACTAGCGGGAGATCCTTCCACGAGCAGTACTTC.

The V and J genes are TRBV15 and TRBJ2-6, with D perhaps TRBD2 (5 bases). V shed 1 base and J shed 0 bases, with 16 bases lying between them. In germline, CDR1 is LNHNV, CDR2 YYDKDF (reference sequence). CDR3 size: 19 residues. CDR3 amino acids: CATSRVITERPSGANVLTF. DNA of the CDR3: TGTGCCACCAGCAGAGTAATTACGGAGCGGCCCTCTGGGGCCAACGTCCTGACTTTC.

The gene calls are TRBV7-2 and TRBJ2-7, with 7 bases matching TRBD2. V shed 6 bases and J 2 bases; nucleotides not matched to a gene: 7. The CDR3 is 14 amino acids. Germline V lookup: CDR1 SGHTA, CDR2 FQGNSA. The CDR3 DNA is TGTGCCAGCAGTTTTGCGGGGGTGGCCTACGAGCAGTACTTC. This translates into CASSFAGVAYEQYF.

The chain employs TRBV7-9 and TRBJ2-7; no reliable D call. This CDR3 is 15 amino acids long. The V end lost 0 bases, the J end lost 0 bases, and 9 bases lay between the germline ends. CDR1 SEHNR and CDR2 FQNEAQ come from the germline V gene (reference sequence). The CDR3 loop is CASSLAAPSSYEQYF. CDR3 DNA: TGTGCCAGCAGCTTAGCGGCCCCGAGCTCCTACGAGCAGTACTTC.

The rearrangement joins TRBV13 to TRBJ1-2, with a tentative D call TRBD1 (6 bases). This CDR3 spans 16 amino acids. Deletions cut 2 bases from V and 5 bases from J, with 18 bases between. Germline CDR1 PRHDT, CDR2 FYEKMQ (reference sequence). The chain's CDR3 is CASSLLEQGLRYGYTF. The CDR3 DNA sequence: TGTGCCAGCAGCTTACTTGAACAGGGCTTACGGTATGGCTACACCTTC.

This clone has a single count. The J gene is TRBJ2-5, the V gene TRBV9; 14 nucleotides line up with TRBD2. Germline assignment: CDR1 SGDLS and CDR2 YYNGEE. The V and J ends lost 4 bases and 5 bases, in that order; junction bases with no gene match: 7. CDR3 size: 16 residues. CDR3: CASSKTSGRAGETQYF. The CDR3 bases are TGTGCCAGCAGCAAGACTAGCGGGAGGGCGGGGGAGACCCAGTACTTC.

The chain carries TRBV28 and TRBJ1-1; possible D gene TRBD1, 5 bases. The CDR3 consists of 14 residues. Germline CDR1 reads MDHEN; CDR2 reads SYDVKM. Deletions cut 5 bases from V and 6 bases from J, with 16 bases between. This CDR3 reads CASSPYPSRAEAFF. Here the CDR3 DNA reads TGTGCCAGCAGTCCCTACCCCTCCAGGGCTGAAGCTTTCTTT.

The chain joins TRBV7-3 to TRBJ2-5; TRBD2 matches 7 bases. V lost 5 bases to trimming and J lost 5 bases; unmatched junction nucleotides: 14. The CDR3 totals 16 residues. The germline gives CDR1 SGHTA, CDR2 FQGTGA. The CDR3, as DNA: TGTGCCAGCAGCCCTGGAGGGGCGGGAGCGGGGGAGACCCAGTACTTC. This sequence encodes CASSPGGAGAGETQYF.

J is TRBJ1-2 and V is TRBV5-4; TRBD1 agrees at 8 bases. The CDR3 contains 15 residues. The V segment lost 4 bases and the J segment 1 base; nucleotides outside the gene matches: 6. Germline V gene lookup returns CDR1 SGHNT and CDR2 YYREEE (reference sequence). CDR3 protein: CASSIGTGLNYGYTF. CDR3 coding DNA: TGTGCCAGCAGCATCGGGACAGGACTTAACTATGGCTACACCTTC.